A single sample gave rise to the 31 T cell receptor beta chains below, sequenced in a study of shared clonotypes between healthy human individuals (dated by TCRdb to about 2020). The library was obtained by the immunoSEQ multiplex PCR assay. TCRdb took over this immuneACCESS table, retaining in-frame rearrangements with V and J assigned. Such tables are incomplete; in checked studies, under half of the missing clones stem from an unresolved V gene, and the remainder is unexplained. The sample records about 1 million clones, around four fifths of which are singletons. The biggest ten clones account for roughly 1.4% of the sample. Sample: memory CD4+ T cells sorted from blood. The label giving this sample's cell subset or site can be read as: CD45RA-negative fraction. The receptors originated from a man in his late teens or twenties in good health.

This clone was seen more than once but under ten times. CDR3 amino acids: CATSGGTGTDTQYF. For the CDR3, the DNA is TGTGCCACCAGCGGAGGGACTGGTACAGATACGCAGTATTTT. The chain combines TRBV15 with TRBJ2-3, with D perhaps TRBD2 (6 bases). The CDR3 has 14 amino acids. The germline CDR1 and CDR2 sequences are LNHNV and YYDKDF (reference sequence). V gave up 5 bases and J gave up 3 bases, with 12 bases separating them.

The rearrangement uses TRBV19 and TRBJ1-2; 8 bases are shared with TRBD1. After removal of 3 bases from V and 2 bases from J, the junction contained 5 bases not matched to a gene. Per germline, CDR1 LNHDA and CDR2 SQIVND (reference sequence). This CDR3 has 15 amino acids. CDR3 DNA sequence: TGTGCCAGTAGTATCTCCCCAGGGGGCAACTATGGCTACACCTTC. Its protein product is CASSISPGGNYGYTF.

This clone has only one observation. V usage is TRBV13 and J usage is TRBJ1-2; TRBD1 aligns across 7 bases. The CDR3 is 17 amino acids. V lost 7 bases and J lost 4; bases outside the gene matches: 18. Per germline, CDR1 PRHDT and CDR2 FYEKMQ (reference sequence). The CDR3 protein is CASNIGTVRTWGYGYTF. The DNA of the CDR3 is TGTGCCAGCAACATAGGGACAGTAAGAACTTGGGGCTATGGCTACACCTTC.

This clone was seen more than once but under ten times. The chain's CDR3 is CASSYSAGKGSPLHF. CDR3 sequence (DNA): TGTGCCAGCAGTTACTCGGCCGGGAAGGGTTCACCCCTCCACTTT. The chain employs TRBV6-5 and TRBJ1-6, with D unresolved. The CDR3 sequence is 15 residues long. Trimming pared 0 bases from V and 9 bases from J, leaving 12 bases between. Germline CDR1 is MNHEY and CDR2 is SVGAGI.

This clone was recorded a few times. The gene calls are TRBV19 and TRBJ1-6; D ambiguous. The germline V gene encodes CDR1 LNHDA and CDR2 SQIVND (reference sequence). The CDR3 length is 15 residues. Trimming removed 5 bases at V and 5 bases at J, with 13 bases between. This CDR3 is CASSSVGVNNSPLHF. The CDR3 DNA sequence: TGTGCCAGTAGTTCGGTGGGCGTAAATAATTCACCCCTCCACTTT.

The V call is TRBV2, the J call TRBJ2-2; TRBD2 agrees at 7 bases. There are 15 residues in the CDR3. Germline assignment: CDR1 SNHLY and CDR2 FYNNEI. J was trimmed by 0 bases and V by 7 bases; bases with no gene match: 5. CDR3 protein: CASNEGLSNTGELFF. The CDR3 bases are TGTGCCAGCAATGAGGGACTATCGAACACCGGGGAGCTGTTTTTT. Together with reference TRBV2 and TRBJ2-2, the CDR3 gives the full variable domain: EPEVTQTPSHQVTQMGQEVILRCVPISNHLYFYWYRQILGQKVEFLVSFYNNEISEKSEIFDDQFSVERPDGSNFTLKIRSTKLEDSAMYFCASNEGLSNTGELFFGEGSRLTVL.

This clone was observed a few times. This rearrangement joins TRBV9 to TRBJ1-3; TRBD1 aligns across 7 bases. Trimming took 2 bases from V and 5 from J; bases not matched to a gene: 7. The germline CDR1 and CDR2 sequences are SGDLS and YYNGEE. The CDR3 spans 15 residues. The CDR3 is CASSVDPGQRNTIYF. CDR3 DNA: TGTGCCAGCAGCGTTGACCCGGGACAGAGAAACACCATATATTTT.

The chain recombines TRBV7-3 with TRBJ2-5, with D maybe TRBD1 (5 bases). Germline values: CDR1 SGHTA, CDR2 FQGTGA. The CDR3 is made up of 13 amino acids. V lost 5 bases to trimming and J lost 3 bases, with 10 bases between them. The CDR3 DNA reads TGTGCCAGCAGCGCCGACAGAAAAGAGACCCAGTACTTC. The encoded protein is CASSADRKETQYF.

The chain's CDR3 is CASSEDIHQETQYF. CDR3 nucleotide sequence: TGTGCCAGCAGTGAAGATATCCACCAAGAGACCCAGTACTTC. The rearrangement joins TRBV6-1 to TRBJ2-5; D uncertain. The CDR3 length is 14 residues. Deletions cut 1 base from V and 0 bases from J, with 6 bases between. Germline V gives CDR1 MNHNS, CDR2 SASEGT.

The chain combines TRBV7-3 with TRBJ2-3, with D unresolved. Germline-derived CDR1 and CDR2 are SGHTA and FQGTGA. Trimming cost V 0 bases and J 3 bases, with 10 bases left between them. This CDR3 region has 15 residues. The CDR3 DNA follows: TGTGCCAGCAGCTTAACAAACCAGATAACAGATACGCAGTATTTT. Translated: CASSLTNQITDTQYF. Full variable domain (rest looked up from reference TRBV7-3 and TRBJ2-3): GAGVSQTPSNKVTEKGKYVELRCDPISGHTALYWYRQSLGQGPEFLIYFQGTGAADDSGLPNDRFFAVRPEGSVSTLKIQRTERGDSAVYLCASSLTNQITDTQYFGPGTRLTVL.

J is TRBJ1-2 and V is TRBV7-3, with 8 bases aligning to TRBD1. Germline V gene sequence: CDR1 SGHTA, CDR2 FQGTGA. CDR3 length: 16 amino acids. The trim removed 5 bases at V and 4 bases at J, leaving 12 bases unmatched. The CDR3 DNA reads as TGTGCCAGCAGCCCCCAGGGGGCGAGATGGGTCTATGGCTACACCTTC. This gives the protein CASSPQGARWVYGYTF.

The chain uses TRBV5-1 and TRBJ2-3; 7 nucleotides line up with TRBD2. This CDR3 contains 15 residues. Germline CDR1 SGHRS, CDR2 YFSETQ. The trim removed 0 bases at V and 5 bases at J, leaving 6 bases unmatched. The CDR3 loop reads CASSLEGRAGDTQYF. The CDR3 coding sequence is TGCGCCAGCAGCTTGGAAGGGAGGGCAGGAGATACGCAGTATTTT.

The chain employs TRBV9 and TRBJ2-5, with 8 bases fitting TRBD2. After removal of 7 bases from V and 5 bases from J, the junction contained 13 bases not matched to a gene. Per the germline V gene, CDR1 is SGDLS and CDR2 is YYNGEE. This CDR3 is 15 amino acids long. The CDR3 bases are TGTGCCAGCGGAGGGGCGGCGGGGGGAAGGGAGACCCAGTACTTC. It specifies CASGGAAGGRETQYF.

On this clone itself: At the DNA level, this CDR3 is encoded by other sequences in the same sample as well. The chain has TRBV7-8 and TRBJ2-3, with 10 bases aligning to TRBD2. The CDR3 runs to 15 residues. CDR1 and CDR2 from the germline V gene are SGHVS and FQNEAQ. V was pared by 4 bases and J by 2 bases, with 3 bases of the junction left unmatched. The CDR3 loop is CASSSSGGATDTQYF. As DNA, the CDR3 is TGTGCCAGCAGCTCAAGCGGGGGGGCCACAGATACGCAGTATTTT.

The CDR3 DNA is TGTGCCAGCAGCGCCGAGGACAGGGGGAGGTCTGAAGCTTTCTTT. Its protein product is CASSAEDRGRSEAFF. The chain has TRBV9 and TRBJ1-1, with 10 nucleotides matching TRBD1. Trimming removed 3 bases from V and 6 bases from J; junction bases left unmatched: 8. In germline, CDR1 is SGDLS, CDR2 YYNGEE. The CDR3 has 15 amino acids. The variable domain in full, completed from reference TRBV9 and TRBJ1-1, reads DSGVTQTPKHLITATGQRVTLRCSPRSGDLSVYWYQQSLDQGLQFLIQYYNGEERAKGNILERFSAQQFPDLHSELNLSSLELGDSALYFCASSAEDRGRSEAFFGQGTRLTVV.

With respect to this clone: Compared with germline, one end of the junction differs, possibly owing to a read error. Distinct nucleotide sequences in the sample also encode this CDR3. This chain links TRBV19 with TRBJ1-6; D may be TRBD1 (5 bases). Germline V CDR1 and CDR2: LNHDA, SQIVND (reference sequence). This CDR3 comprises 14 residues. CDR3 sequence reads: CASSIDSYNSPLHF. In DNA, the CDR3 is TGTGCCAGTAGCATAGACAGCTATAATTCACCCCTCCACTTT. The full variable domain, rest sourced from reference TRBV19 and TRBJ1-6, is DGGITQSPKYLFRKEGQNVTLSCEQNLNHDAMYWYRQDPGQGLRLIYYSQIVNDFQKGDIAEGYSVSREKKESFPLTVTSAQKNPTAFYLCASSIDSYNSPLHFGNGTRLTVT.

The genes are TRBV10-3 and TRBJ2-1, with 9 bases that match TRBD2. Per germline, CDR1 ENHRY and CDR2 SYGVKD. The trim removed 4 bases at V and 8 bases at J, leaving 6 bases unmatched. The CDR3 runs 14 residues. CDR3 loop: CAISGTSVSHEQFF. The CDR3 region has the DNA TGTGCCATCAGTGGGACTAGCGTTAGCCATGAGCAGTTCTTC.

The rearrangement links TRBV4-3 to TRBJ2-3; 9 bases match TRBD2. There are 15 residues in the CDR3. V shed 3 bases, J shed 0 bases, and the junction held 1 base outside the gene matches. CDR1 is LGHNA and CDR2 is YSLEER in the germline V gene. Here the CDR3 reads CASSQAGGSTDTQYF. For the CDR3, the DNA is TGCGCCAGCAGCCAGGCGGGAGGGAGCACAGATACGCAGTATTTT.

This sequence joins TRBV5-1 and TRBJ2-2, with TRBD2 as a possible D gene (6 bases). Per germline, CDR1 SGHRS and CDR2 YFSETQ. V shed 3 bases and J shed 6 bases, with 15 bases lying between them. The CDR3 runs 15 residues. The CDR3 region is CASSYGTLGSGELFF. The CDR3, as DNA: TGCGCCAGCAGCTACGGGACTCTCGGGTCCGGGGAGCTGTTTTTT.

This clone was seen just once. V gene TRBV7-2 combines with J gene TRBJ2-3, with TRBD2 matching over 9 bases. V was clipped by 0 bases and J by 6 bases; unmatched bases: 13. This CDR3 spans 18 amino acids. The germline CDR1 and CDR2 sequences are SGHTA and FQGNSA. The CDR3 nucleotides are TGTGCCAGCAGCTTAGCTCCCCAAGCGGGAGGTGGATGGGATACGCAGTATTTT. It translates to CASSLAPQAGGGWDTQYF.

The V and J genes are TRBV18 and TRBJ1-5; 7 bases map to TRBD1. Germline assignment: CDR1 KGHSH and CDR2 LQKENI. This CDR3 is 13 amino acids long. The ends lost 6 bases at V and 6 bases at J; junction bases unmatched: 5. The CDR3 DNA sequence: TGTGCCAGCTCGTCAGGGGGGATTCAGCCCCAGCATTTT. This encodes CASSSGGIQPQHF.

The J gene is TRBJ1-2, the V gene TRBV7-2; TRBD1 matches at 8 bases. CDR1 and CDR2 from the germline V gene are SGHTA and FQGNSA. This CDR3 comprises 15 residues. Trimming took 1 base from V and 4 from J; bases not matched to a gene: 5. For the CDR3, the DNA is TGTGCCAGCAGCTTAGGACAGGGGCCTCTCTATGGCTACACCTTC. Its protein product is CASSLGQGPLYGYTF.

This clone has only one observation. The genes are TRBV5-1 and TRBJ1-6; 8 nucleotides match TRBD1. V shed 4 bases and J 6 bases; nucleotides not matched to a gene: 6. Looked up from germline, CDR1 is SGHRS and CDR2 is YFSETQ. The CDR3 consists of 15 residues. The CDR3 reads CASSERTGPNSPLHF. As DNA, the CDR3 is TGCGCCAGCAGCGAGAGGACAGGGCCTAATTCACCCCTCCACTTT.

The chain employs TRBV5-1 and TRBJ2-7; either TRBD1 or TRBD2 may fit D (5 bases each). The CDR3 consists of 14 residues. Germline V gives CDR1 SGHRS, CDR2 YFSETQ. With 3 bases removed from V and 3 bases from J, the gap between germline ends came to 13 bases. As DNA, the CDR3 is TGCGCCAGCAGCTACGGGGACGACTTCTACGAGCAGTACTTC. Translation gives CASSYGDDFYEQYF.

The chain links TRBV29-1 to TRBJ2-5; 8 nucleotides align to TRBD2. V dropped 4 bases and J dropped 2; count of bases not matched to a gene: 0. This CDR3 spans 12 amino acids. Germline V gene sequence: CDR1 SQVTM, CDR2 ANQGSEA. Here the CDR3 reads CSVASGQETQYF. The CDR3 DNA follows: TGCAGCGTTGCTAGCGGGCAAGAGACCCAGTACTTC. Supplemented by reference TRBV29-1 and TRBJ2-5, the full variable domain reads SAVISQKPSRDICQRGTSLTIQCQVDSQVTMMFWYRQQPGQSLTLIATANQGSEATYESGFVIDKFPISRPNLTFSTLTVSNMSPEDSSIYLCSVASGQETQYFGPGTRLLVL.

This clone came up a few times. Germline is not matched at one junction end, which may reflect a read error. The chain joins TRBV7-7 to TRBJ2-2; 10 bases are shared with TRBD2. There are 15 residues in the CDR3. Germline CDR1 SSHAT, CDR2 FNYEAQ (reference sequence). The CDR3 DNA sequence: TGTGCTAGCAAAAGGGGGACTAGCGTGAACGGGGAGCTGTTTTTT. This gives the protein CASKRGTSVNGELFF.

The CDR3 sequence: CASSQSGQGDTGELFF. The CDR3 region has the DNA TGTGCCAGCAGCCAATCGGGACAGGGGGACACCGGGGAGCTGTTTTTT. The rearrangement links TRBV4-2 to TRBJ2-2; 11 bases line up with TRBD1. CDR3 size: 16 residues. The J segment lost 3 bases and the V segment lost 2 bases, leaving 2 bases of the junction unmatched. From germline, CDR1 is LGHNA and CDR2 YNFKEQ.

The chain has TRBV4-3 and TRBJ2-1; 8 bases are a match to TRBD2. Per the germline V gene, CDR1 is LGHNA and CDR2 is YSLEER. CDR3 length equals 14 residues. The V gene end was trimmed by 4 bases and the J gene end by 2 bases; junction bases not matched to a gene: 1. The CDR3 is CASSPGLAYNEQFF. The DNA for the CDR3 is TGCGCCAGCAGCCCGGGACTAGCCTACAATGAGCAGTTCTTC.

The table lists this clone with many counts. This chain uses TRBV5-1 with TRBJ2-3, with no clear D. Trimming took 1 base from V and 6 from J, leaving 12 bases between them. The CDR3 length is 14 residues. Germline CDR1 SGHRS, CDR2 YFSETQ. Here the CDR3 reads CASSLTPLGDTQYF. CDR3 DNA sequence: TGCGCCAGCAGCTTGACCCCCTTGGGGGATACGCAGTATTTT.

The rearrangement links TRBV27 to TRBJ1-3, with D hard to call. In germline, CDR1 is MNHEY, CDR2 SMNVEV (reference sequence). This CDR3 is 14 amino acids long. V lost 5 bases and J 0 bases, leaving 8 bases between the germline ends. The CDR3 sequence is CASSPLHSGNTIYF. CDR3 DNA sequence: TGTGCCAGCAGTCCGCTTCACTCTGGAAACACCATATATTTT.

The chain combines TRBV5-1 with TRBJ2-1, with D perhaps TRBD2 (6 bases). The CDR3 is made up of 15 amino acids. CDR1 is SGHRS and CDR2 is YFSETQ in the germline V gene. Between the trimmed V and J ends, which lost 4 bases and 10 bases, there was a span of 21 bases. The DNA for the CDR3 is TGCGCCAGCAGCACTAGGCCCCTCCCTAGCGACGAGCAGTTCTTC. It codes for CASSTRPLPSDEQFF.